This T cell receptor (beta chain) was captured by sequencing in a study of shared clonotypes between healthy human individuals (TCRdb year 2020). Describing the broader study: The cohort comprised a couple of women and a few men aged 18 to 49 years. For each donor, three plates each were used for CD4 naive and CD4 memory, two plates were used for CD8 naive, and one plate was used for CD8 memory. To estimate repertoire size and how much clonotype sharing occurs between individuals, the study deeply sequenced the blood TCR repertoires of a handful of healthy adults. Libraries were prepared and TCR repertoires were sequenced by different laboratories using diverse techniques, in order to increase sequencing depth and limit assay-specific biases. Leukapheresis yielded between about 0.8 and 8.9 billion PBMCs per donor.

The donors were healthy, HIV-negative adults with no recently reported acute infections or vaccinations. All donors were Caucasian adults living in Nashville, Tennessee, USA. CD4+ T cells were enriched by magnetic negative selection, after which naive cells were positively selected on CD45RA and the negative fraction was taken as the memory subset. After blood collection by leukapheresis, PBMCs were isolated using Ficoll-Histopaque density gradient centrifugation and then cryopreserved in the vapor phase of liquid nitrogen. Analytical flow cytometry was used to check the purity and quantity of each magnetically sorted T cell population. From each sorted fraction, genomic DNA was isolated and quantified by UV absorbance on a Nanodrop 2000c. About this clone itself: This receptor's antigen is unknown. Base qualities are missing; no much larger clone stands one base away.

General conclusions and limits of the study: Pairwise subsampling indicated that sequencing depth was expected to affect the degree of clonotype sharing among donors. Only blood was sampled, and tissue TCR repertoires likely differ from those in blood. Across a handful of donors, approximately 4.6% of naive CD4, approximately 3.6% of naive CD8, under 2.5% of memory CD4, and 0.4% to 0.45% of memory CD8 clonotypes were shared. Naive subsets generally had larger estimated clonotype richness than memory subsets did. Rarefaction of sorted-subset datasets indicated incomplete sequencing despite the large sequencing depth. Because the study included only a small number of donors, the genetic and exposure-history diversity represented was limited. Compared with non-shared clonotypes, the clonotypes found in all four sorted-subset donors had higher generation probabilities.

Using the deep immunoSEQ assay, multiplex PCR amplified TCR CDR3 regions from genomic DNA. Extracted genomic DNA from each cell subset was spread evenly across all wells of several immunoSEQ 96-well plates, with each plate serving as a replicate. Each replicate PCR for sorted subsets received around 210 ng genomic DNA, equal to roughly 29,000 T cell genomes. Purified libraries were quantified with a Qubit 3.0 fluorometer, sized on a Bioanalyzer 2100, and re-quantified with the KAPA Library Quantification kit. Every immunoSEQ 96-well plate was sequenced on a dedicated single-read 150-cycle Illumina NextSeq 550 flow cell. The authors' pipeline ran thus. Because the immunoSEQ output included only junctional sequences and no quality scores, the filtering could not be the same as the filtering used for full-length reads. To assign V/J genes and CDR3, sequences were annotated against IMGT germline references using PyIR, a Python wrapper for IgBLAST v1.9. Reads with weak V/J assignments (E-value above 1e-6), missing CDR3, stop codons, out-of-frame junctions, or ambiguous translated residues were removed. V3J clonotypes were defined as sequences sharing an identical inferred V gene, J gene, and CDR3 amino acid sequence. To compute the percentage overlap between repertoires, the number of shared unique clonotypes was divided by the size of the smaller repertoire. Richness of each repertoire was evaluated using RTK rarefaction, the Chao1 estimator, and Recon v2.1 estimates of unobserved clonotypes. OLGA was used to compute generation probabilities for all TCRbeta clonotypes that the gDNA method yielded from several donors. Here the immuneACCESS table is served through TCRdb, limited to in-frame sequences with V and J called. Missing clones are a known gap in these copies; in checked studies unresolved V genes cover under half, and the rest lacks a known reason. Clone size and V and J calls were adopted from that table, with D and trimming inferred from the DNA. Recorded for this sample are approximately 1.1 million clones; about 80% of them occurred a single time. Approximately 0.5% of the sample is taken by the ten largest.

Sequenced sample: memory CD4+ T cells from PBMCs. The sample's cell subset or site label, decoded: CD45RA-negative fraction. This sequence was found in a man aged 18 to 29 in good health. Some clones in this sample may be carry-over from other donors' samples.

The CDR3 region reads CASSPGGVAENEQYF. The sequenced DNA: TGCGCCAGCAGCCCAGGGGGGGTTGCAGAAAACGAGCAGTACTTC. The receptor chain draws on TRBV5-1 and TRBJ2-7, with the D call perhaps TRBD1 or TRBD2, each one matching 7 bases. According to the germline V gene, CDR1 reads SGHRS and CDR2 reads YFSETQ. The CDR3 holds 15 amino acids from the cysteine to the phenylalanine. Only CDR3 DNA is held: 45 bases, read in frame from base 1. Deletion took 4 bases off V and 5 bases off J, with a span of 19 bases between the germline ends. When the CDR3 is completed using the reference TRBV5-1 and TRBJ2-7 genes on either side, the full variable domain is KAGVTQTPRYLIKTRGQQVTLSCSPISGHRSVSWYQQTPGQGLQFLFEYFSETQRNKGNFPGRFSGRQFSNSRSEMNVSTLELGDSALYLCASSPGGVAENEQYFGPGTRLTVT.